The 25 T cell receptor beta chains in this list originate from one sample, sequenced in a study of blood T cell repertoires in COVID-19. Profiling relied on immunoSEQ multiplex PCR, and the TCRdb table lists in-frame clones only, not all of them. Of a few hundred thousand clones in the sample, roughly nine tenths were seen once. The sequenced material came from peripheral blood. The source is a woman under 40 with COVID-19, enrolled during active disease.

V usage is TRBV2 and J usage is TRBJ2-5, with 11 bases aligning to TRBD1. The V and J ends lost 7 bases and 5 bases, in that order; junction bases with no gene match: 6. The CDR3 sequence is 14 residues long. The germline CDR1 and CDR2 sequences are SNHLY and FYNNEI. CDR3 in amino acids: CASKGQGARETQYF. The CDR3, as DNA: TGTGCCAGCAAAGGACAGGGGGCTCGCGAGACCCAGTACTTC.

V gene TRBV19 combines with J gene TRBJ2-5, with a weak D call TRBD1 (6 bases). Trimming shortened V by 4 bases and J by 2 bases, and 8 bases separated the two germline ends. The germline V gene encodes CDR1 LNHDA and CDR2 SQIVND (reference sequence). The CDR3 consists of 13 residues. For the CDR3, the DNA is TGTGCCAGTAGTACAGGACAGCAAGAGACCCAGTACTTC. This codes for CASSTGQQETQYF.

This clone was recorded only once. The chain uses TRBV19 and TRBJ1-4; 11 nucleotides agree with TRBD1. CDR3 length equals 16 residues. The V gene end was trimmed by 5 bases and the J gene end by 8 bases; junction bases not matched to a gene: 10. Per the germline V gene, CDR1 is LNHDA and CDR2 is SQIVND (reference sequence). The CDR3 sequence: CASSAGQGVRGEKLFF. The CDR3 DNA reads TGTGCCAGTAGTGCGGGACAGGGGGTCCGGGGCGAAAAACTGTTTTTT.

A single count supports this clone. The chain links TRBV12-3 or TRBV12-4 to TRBJ2-7, with TRBD2 as a possible D gene (5 bases). This CDR3 spans 13 amino acids. Deletions cut 7 bases from V and 6 bases from J, with 16 bases between. The CDR3 bases are TGTGCCAGCACTCCTCGGGTCGAGGGCGAGCAGTACTTC. Encoded protein: CASTPRVEGEQYF.

The rearrangement links TRBV29-1 to TRBJ1-2; 7 bases are shared with TRBD1. From germline, CDR1 is SQVTM and CDR2 ANQGSEA. The V gene end was trimmed by 6 bases and the J gene end by 1 base; junction bases not matched to a gene: 5. The CDR3 is 13 residues long. The CDR3 reads CSVGTDLNYGYTF. The CDR3 DNA sequence: TGCAGCGTCGGGACAGACCTTAACTATGGCTACACCTTC. Based on the CDR3 plus reference TRBV29-1 and TRBJ1-2, the full variable domain is SAVISQKPSRDICQRGTSLTIQCQVDSQVTMMFWYRQQPGQSLTLIATANQGSEATYESGFVIDKFPISRPNLTFSTLTVSNMSPEDSSIYLCSVGTDLNYGYTFGSGTRLTVV.

The CDR3 region has the DNA TGTGCCAGCAAACGAGGGGGCGATGACTATGGCTACACCTTC. Protein sequence: CASKRGGDDYGYTF. The chain couples TRBV27 to TRBJ1-2; 7 bases agree with TRBD1. CDR3 size: 14 residues. Trimming cost V 7 bases and J 3 bases; bases outside gene matches: 8. CDR1 and CDR2 (germline): MNHEY, SMNVEV (reference sequence).

The chain uses TRBV10-3 and TRBJ1-4, with 9 positions matching TRBD1. The CDR3 totals 15 residues. After removal of 5 bases from V and 5 bases from J, the junction contained 6 bases not matched to a gene. Germline values: CDR1 ENHRY, CDR2 SYGVKD. CDR3: CAISPRQGGNEKLFF. In DNA form, the CDR3 reads TGTGCCATCAGTCCACGACAGGGGGGGAATGAAAAACTGTTTTTT.

The J gene is TRBJ2-1, the V gene TRBV28, with 7 nucleotides matching TRBD2. There are 16 residues in the CDR3. CDR1 and CDR2 from the germline V gene are MDHEN and SYDVKM. V lost 5 bases, J lost 2 bases, and 9 bases stayed unmatched. CDR3 nucleotide sequence: TGTGCCAGCAGTACCCCTAGCGGACCAACCTACAATGAGCAGTTCTTC. It translates to CASSTPSGPTYNEQFF. Full variable domain (outside the CDR3, taken from reference TRBV28 and TRBJ2-1): DVKVTQSSRYLVKRTGEKVFLECVQDMDHENMFWYRQDPGLGLRLIYFSYDVKMKEKGDIPEGYSVSREKKERFSLILESASTNQTSMYLCASSTPSGPTYNEQFFGPGTRLTVL.

The genes are TRBV10-3 and TRBJ2-4; 7 bases line up with TRBD2. V shed 4 bases, J shed 6 bases, and the junction held 12 bases outside the gene matches. Germline V gives CDR1 ENHRY, CDR2 SYGVKD. The CDR3 totals 16 residues. Here the CDR3 reads CAISARSREGGNIQYF. The CDR3 coding sequence is TGTGCCATCAGTGCCAGGTCGAGGGAGGGCGGAAACATTCAGTACTTC.

The rearrangement links TRBV27 to TRBJ1-5; TRBD1 might be the D (5 bases). This CDR3 comprises 14 residues. Germline lookup yields CDR1 MNHEY and CDR2 SMNVEV (reference sequence). V was trimmed by 2 bases and J by 9 bases, leaving 14 bases between them. CDR3 region: CASSLGAVFGPQHF. CDR3 sequence (DNA): TGTGCCAGCAGTTTAGGGGCAGTCTTTGGGCCCCAGCATTTT.

The V call is TRBV5-1, the J call TRBJ2-3, with TRBD2 identical over 14 bases. Germline CDR1 reads SGHRS; CDR2 reads YFSETQ. The V and J ends lost 0 bases and 4 bases, in that order; junction bases with no gene match: 13. CDR3 length: 20 residues. CDR3 loop: CASSLGDRKTSGRASDTQYF. For the CDR3, the DNA is TGCGCCAGCAGCTTGGGGGACAGAAAGACTAGCGGGAGGGCATCAGATACGCAGTATTTT.

The chain carries TRBV30 and TRBJ1-3; no definite D call. Germline V gene lookup returns CDR1 GTSNPN and CDR2 SVGIG (reference sequence). The CDR3 loop spans 17 amino acids. V was trimmed by 5 bases and J by 1 base, leaving 21 bases between them. CDR3: CAWSKTTRGISGNTIYF. In nucleotides, the CDR3 is TGTGCCTGGTCCAAGACCACCCGGGGAATTTCTGGAAACACCATATATTTT. Complete variable domain (other parts from reference TRBV30 and TRBJ1-3): SQTIHQWPATLVQPVGSPLSLECTVEGTSNPNLYWYRQAAGRGLQLLFYSVGIGQISSEVPQNLSASRPQDRQFILSSKKLLLSDSGFYLCAWSKTTRGISGNTIYFGEGSWLTVV.

V usage is TRBV19 and J usage is TRBJ2-7, with 7 bases matching TRBD1. The CDR3 sequence is 17 residues long. The V and J ends lost 4 bases and 2 bases, in that order; junction bases with no gene match: 14. Germline V gene lookup returns CDR1 LNHDA and CDR2 SQIVND (reference sequence). CDR3 coding DNA: TGTGCCAGTAGTACCCCCGGCAGGGGGAAAACGACCTACGAGCAGTACTTC. Its translation: CASSTPGRGKTTYEQYF.

V usage is TRBV9 and J usage is TRBJ2-1; D is possibly TRBD2 (5 bases). There are 16 residues in the CDR3. The germline V gene encodes CDR1 SGDLS and CDR2 YYNGEE. With 4 bases removed from V and 0 bases from J, the gap between germline ends came to 14 bases. The CDR3 protein is CASSTLAYSSYNEQFF. The DNA of the CDR3 is TGTGCCAGCAGCACATTAGCGTATAGCTCCTACAATGAGCAGTTCTTC.

The gene calls are TRBV19 and TRBJ1-3, with 7 bases fitting TRBD1. This CDR3 is 15 amino acids long. J was trimmed by 2 bases and V by 3 bases; bases with no gene match: 4. Germline loops: CDR1 LNHDA, CDR2 SQIVND (reference sequence). CDR3 coding DNA: TGTGCCAGTAGTATCGACAGGGTCACTGGAAACACCATATATTTT. Its translation: CASSIDRVTGNTIYF.

This chain links TRBV19 with TRBJ2-3, with 7 bases lining up with TRBD2. V lost 5 bases to trimming and J lost 0 bases; unmatched junction nucleotides: 8. The CDR3 loop spans 16 amino acids. Per the germline V gene, CDR1 is LNHDA and CDR2 is SQIVND (reference sequence). CDR3 nucleotide sequence: TGTGCCAGTAGTCCCTGGACTAGGTCCAGCACAGATACGCAGTATTTT. This translates into CASSPWTRSSTDTQYF.

This clone was seen just once. J is TRBJ2-2 and V is TRBV3-1 (or the pseudogene TRBV3-2); 7 bases map to TRBD2. V was clipped by 1 base and J by 4 bases; unmatched bases: 6. The CDR3 length is 16 residues. The germline CDR1 and CDR2 sequences are LGHDT and YNNKEL (reference sequence). The CDR3 region is CASSQGASGSTGELFF. CDR3 sequence (DNA): TGTGCCAGCAGCCAAGGGGCTAGCGGTTCCACCGGGGAGCTGTTTTTT.

This sequence joins TRBV2 and TRBJ2-1; D gene ambiguous. Germline loops: CDR1 SNHLY, CDR2 FYNNEI. Between the trimmed V and J ends, which lost 7 bases and 0 bases, there was a span of 10 bases. The CDR3 sequence is 14 residues long. CDR3 region: CASKLGSSYNEQFF. In DNA form, the CDR3 reads TGTGCCAGCAAATTGGGCAGCTCCTACAATGAGCAGTTCTTC.

The chain links TRBV19 to TRBJ1-1; D is possibly TRBD1 (5 bases). V was trimmed by 6 bases and J by 5 bases, leaving 10 bases between them. The germline V gene has CDR1 LNHDA and CDR2 SQIVND (reference sequence). This CDR3 has 12 amino acids. The CDR3 is CASRKGWTEAFF. Written as DNA, the CDR3 is TGTGCCAGTAGAAAGGGGTGGACTGAAGCTTTCTTT.

The chain carries TRBV5-6 and TRBJ2-1; tentatively, D is TRBD1 (5 bases). The CDR3 covers 12 residues. Germline CDR1 SGHDT, CDR2 YYEEEE. Trimming stripped 4 bases from V and 5 bases from J, with 7 bases between. This CDR3 reads CASSPGHNEQFF. Here the CDR3 DNA reads TGTGCCAGCAGCCCAGGGCACAATGAGCAGTTCTTC.

The chain carries TRBV9 and TRBJ2-4, with 12 bases identical to TRBD1. Per the germline V gene, CDR1 is SGDLS and CDR2 is YYNGEE. V lost 3 bases to trimming and J lost 6 bases; unmatched junction nucleotides: 10. This CDR3 is 17 amino acids long. CDR3: CASSASPGQGAGNIQYF. Here the CDR3 DNA reads TGTGCCAGCAGCGCCTCCCCGGGACAGGGGGCGGGAAACATTCAGTACTTC.

Of note for this clone: At the DNA level, this CDR3 is encoded by other sequences in the same sample as well. This rearrangement joins TRBV11-3 to TRBJ2-3; D gene unclear. V was pared by 5 bases and J by 0 bases, with 6 bases between. CDR1 and CDR2 from the germline V gene are SGHNT and YENEEA. The CDR3 is 13 amino acids. The CDR3 region has the DNA TGTGCCAGCAGCCCGGGTAGCACAGATACGCAGTATTTT. Translated, it gives CASSPGSTDTQYF. Complete variable domain (other parts from reference TRBV11-3 and TRBJ2-3): EAGVVQSPRYKIIEKKQPVAFWCNPISGHNTLYWYLQNLGQGPELLIRYENEEAVDDSQLPKDRFSAERLKGVDSTLKIQPAELGDSAVYLCASSPGSTDTQYFGPGTRLTVL.

This clone was detected only a few times. The J gene is TRBJ1-3, the V gene TRBV9; D perhaps matches TRBD1 (5 bases). The ends were cut back, 3 bases at V and 2 bases at J, with 12 bases in the middle. Germline V gives CDR1 SGDLS, CDR2 YYNGEE. The CDR3 is made up of 15 amino acids. CDR3 in amino acids: CASSGGSGAGNTIYF. The CDR3 region has the DNA TGTGCCAGCAGCGGAGGATCGGGGGCTGGAAACACCATATATTTT.

The chain couples TRBV5-1 to TRBJ1-2, with 9 nucleotides matching TRBD1. J was trimmed by 5 bases and V by 0 bases; bases with no gene match: 2. The CDR3 extends over 14 amino acids. Germline CDR1 is SGHRS and CDR2 is YFSETQ. In DNA form, the CDR3 reads TGCGCCAGCAGCTTGGGGGACAGGGAATATGGCTACACCTTC. It specifies CASSLGDREYGYTF.

This chain uses TRBV19 with TRBJ1-2; 8 bases align to TRBD1. The CDR3 extends over 17 amino acids. J was trimmed by 0 bases and V by 3 bases; bases with no gene match: 9. Germline lookup yields CDR1 LNHDA and CDR2 SQIVND (reference sequence). The CDR3 region is CASSISFSTGANYGYTF. CDR3 coding DNA: TGTGCCAGTAGTATTTCTTTCTCGACAGGGGCTAACTATGGCTACACCTTC.